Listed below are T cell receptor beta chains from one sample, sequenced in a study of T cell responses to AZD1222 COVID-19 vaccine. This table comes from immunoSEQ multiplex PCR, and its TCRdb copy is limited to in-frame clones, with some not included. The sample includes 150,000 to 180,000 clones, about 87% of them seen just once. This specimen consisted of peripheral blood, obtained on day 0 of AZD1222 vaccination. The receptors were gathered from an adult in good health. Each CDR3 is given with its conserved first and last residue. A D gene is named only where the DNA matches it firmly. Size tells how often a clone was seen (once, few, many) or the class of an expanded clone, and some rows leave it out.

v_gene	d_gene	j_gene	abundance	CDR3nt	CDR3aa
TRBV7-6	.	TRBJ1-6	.	TGTGCCAGCAGCTTAGGCCAGTCTGCGACACCCCTCCACTTT	CASSLGQSATPLHF
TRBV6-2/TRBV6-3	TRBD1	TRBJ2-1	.	TGTGCCAGCAGTTATGCCGGGACAGGGTGGAGCGACTCCTACAATGAGCAGTTCTTC	CASSYAGTGWSDSYNEQFF
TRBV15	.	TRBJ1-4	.	TGTGCCACCAGCAGAGATAGGGTGGCAATTAATGAAAAACTGTTTTTT	CATSRDRVAINEKLFF
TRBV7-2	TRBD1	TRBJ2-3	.	TGTGCCAGCAGCTCGAGACAGGGAGGCACAGATACGCAGTATTTT	CASSSRQGGTDTQYF
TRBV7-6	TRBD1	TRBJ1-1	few	TGTGCCAGCAGTCCTTTAGACAGGGAAGGCACTGAAGCTTTCTTT	CASSPLDREGTEAFF
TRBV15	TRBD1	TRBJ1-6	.	TGTGCCACCAGCCCGGACAGGGGGACAAATTCACCCCTCCACTTT	CATSPDRGTNSPLHF
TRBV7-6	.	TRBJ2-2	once	TGTGCCAGCAGCTCCGGACTGACTGGTGGCGGGGAGCTGTTTTTT	CASSSGLTGGGELFF
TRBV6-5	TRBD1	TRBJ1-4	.	TGTGCCAGCAGTTACCAGGGGGGGCCTAATGAAAAACTGTTTTTT	CASSYQGGPNEKLFF
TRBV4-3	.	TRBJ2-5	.	TGCGCCAGCAGCCAAACAGTCAGCGAGACCCAGTACTTC	CASSQTVSETQYF
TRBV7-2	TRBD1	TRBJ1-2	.	TGTGCCAGCAGCCTCCGGACAGGGGGGAATGGCTACACCTTC	CASSLRTGGNGYTF
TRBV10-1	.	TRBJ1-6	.	TGCGCCAGCAGCCCCTCGGGGGGGACACCCCTCCACTTT	CASSPSGGTPLHF
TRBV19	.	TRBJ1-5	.	TGTGCCAGTAGTGCCTCGACCTCGCCATTTAGCAATCAGCCCCAGCATTTT	CASSASTSPFSNQPQHF
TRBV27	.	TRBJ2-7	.	TGTGCCAGCAGTTTGGCAGGGACGACCTACGAGCAGTACTTC	CASSLAGTTYEQYF
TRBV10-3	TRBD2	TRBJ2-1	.	TGTGCCATCAGTTGGAGCGGGGGGGCCTTGGACAATGAGCAGTTCTTC	CAISWSGGALDNEQFF
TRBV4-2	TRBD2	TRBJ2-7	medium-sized	TGTGCCAGCAGCCAACCTAGCGGGGGATACGAGCAGTACTTC	CASSQPSGGYEQYF
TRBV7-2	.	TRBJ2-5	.	TGTGCCAGCACCCTTCCTGGACAGCGAGAGACCCAGTACTTC	CASTLPGQRETQYF
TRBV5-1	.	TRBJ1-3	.	TGCGCCAGCAGCCTAACTACAGGGAGCCCCTCTGGAAACACCATATATTTT	CASSLTTGSPSGNTIYF
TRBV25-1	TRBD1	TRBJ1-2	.	TGTGCCAGCAGTGGGCGGGACAGGGGGTCCTATGGCTACACCTTC	CASSGRDRGSYGYTF
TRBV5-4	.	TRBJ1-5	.	TGTGCCAGCCCAACCGAGGGGGGCCGGGAGAATCAGCCCCAGCATTTT	CASPTEGGRENQPQHF
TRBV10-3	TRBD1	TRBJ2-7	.	TGTGCCACCGAGGACAGGAGTAAGGTTTTC	CATEDRSKVF
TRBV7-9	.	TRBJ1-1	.	TGTGCCAGCCGGGGGGCAGGCACTGAAGCTTTCTTT	CASRGAGTEAFF
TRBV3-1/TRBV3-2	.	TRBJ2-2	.	TGTGCCAGCAGCGAAAGGGACGGCACCGGGGAGCTGTTTTTT	CASSERDGTGELFF
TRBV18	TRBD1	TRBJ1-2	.	TGTGCCAGCTCACCTAACACAGGGGGCTACCTAGAAGGCTACACCTTC	CASSPNTGGYLEGYTF
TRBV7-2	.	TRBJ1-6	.	TGTGCCAGCAGCCCCTATAATTCACCCCTCCACTTT	CASSPYNSPLHF
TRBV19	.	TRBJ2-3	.	TGTGCCAGTAGTCCGCGACGGCCAACCACAGATACGCAGTATTTT	CASSPRRPTTDTQYF
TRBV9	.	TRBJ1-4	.	TGTGCCAGCAGCGTAGGCTCAGGGAGTAATGAAAAACTGTTTTTT	CASSVGSGSNEKLFF
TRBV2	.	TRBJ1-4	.	TGTGCCAGCACCTCAGGGGCAACTAATGAAAAACTGTTTTTT	CASTSGATNEKLFF
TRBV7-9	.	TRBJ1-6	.	TGTGCCAGCAGCTCCTTAAATTCACCCCTCCACTTT	CASSSLNSPLHF
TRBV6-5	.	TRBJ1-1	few	TGTGCCAGCAGTCCGCCCTACAACACTGAAGCTTTCTTT	CASSPPYNTEAFF
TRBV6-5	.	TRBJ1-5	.	TGTGCCAGCAGTTTCGGCGTCGGTAATCAGCCCCAGCATTTT	CASSFGVGNQPQHF
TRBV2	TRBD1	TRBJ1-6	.	TGTGCCAGCAGTGAAGGGGTAGGGGGCGGCTATAATTCACCCCTCCACTTT	CASSEGVGGGYNSPLHF
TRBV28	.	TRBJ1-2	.	TGTGCCAGCAGCCCCCCCCTCACTATGTATGGCTACACCTTC	CASSPPLTMYGYTF
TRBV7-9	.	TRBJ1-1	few	TGTGCCAGCAGCCGCGACAGGTCGAACACTGAAGCTTTCTTT	CASSRDRSNTEAFF
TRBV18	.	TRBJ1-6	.	TGTGCCAGCTCACCAGGCGGGGGCATCCTCAATTCACCCCTCCACTTT	CASSPGGGILNSPLHF
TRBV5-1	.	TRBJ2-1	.	TGCGCCAGCAGCTTGGGGGCACCCTACAATGAGCAGTTCTTC	CASSLGAPYNEQFF
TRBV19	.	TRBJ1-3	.	TGTGCCAGTTCAAGGGCCTCTGGAAACACCATATATTTT	CASSRASGNTIYF
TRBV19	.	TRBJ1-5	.	TGTGCCAGTACCTCGTCCGCCGGGCCCCAGCATTTT	CASTSSAGPQHF
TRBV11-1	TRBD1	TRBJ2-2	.	TGTGCCAGCAGCGCCATACAGGGGTCGGGGGAGCTGTTTTTT	CASSAIQGSGELFF
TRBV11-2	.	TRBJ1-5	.	TGTGCCAGCAGCTCCCAGGGAAGCAATCAGCCCCAGCATTTT	CASSSQGSNQPQHF